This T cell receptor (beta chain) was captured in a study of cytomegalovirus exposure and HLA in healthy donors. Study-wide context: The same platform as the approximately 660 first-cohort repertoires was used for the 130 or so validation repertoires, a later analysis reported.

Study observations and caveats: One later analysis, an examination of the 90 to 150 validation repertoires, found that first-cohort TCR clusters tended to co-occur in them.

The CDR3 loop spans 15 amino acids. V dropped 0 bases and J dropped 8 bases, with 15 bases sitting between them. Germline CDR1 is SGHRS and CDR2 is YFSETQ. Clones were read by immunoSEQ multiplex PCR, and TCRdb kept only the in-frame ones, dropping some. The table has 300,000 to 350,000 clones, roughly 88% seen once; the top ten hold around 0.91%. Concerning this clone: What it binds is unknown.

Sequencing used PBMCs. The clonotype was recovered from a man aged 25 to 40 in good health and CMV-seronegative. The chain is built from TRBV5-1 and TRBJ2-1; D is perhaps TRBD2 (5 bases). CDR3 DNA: TGCGCCAGCAGCTTGGCTGCAGGAGGTCGGGATGAGCAGTTCTTC. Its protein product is CASSLAAGGRDEQFF.